Reported below is one TCR beta chain. This entry comes from a study of blood T cell repertoires in COVID-19. The CDR3 runs 17 residues. J gave up 6 bases and V 5 bases, and 15 bases lay outside the gene matches. The germline V gene encodes CDR1 MDHEN and CDR2 SYDVKM. Assay: immunoSEQ multiplex PCR; the TCRdb copy retains only in-frame clones and omits some. The sample has more than 90,000 clones; around 90% are singletons. Specimen: peripheral blood. This clonotype was obtained from a man in his fifties or sixties with acute or convalescent COVID-19. V usage is TRBV28 and J usage is TRBJ1-3; 8 positions match TRBD1. Here the CDR3 DNA reads TGTGCCAGCAGTGGGCCCGGGACAGGCCCCGGGATAAACACCATATATTTT. Translation gives CASSGPGTGPGINTIYF. Variable domain in full (rest from reference TRBV28 and TRBJ1-3): DVKVTQSSRYLVKRTGEKVFLECVQDMDHENMFWYRQDPGLGLRLIYFSYDVKMKEKGDIPEGYSVSREKKERFSLILESASTNQTSMYLCASSGPGTGPGINTIYFGEGSWLTVV.